This T cell receptor (beta chain) emerged from a study of cytomegalovirus exposure and HLA in healthy donors. The CDR3 length is 14 residues. V was pared by 5 bases and J by 1 base, with 11 bases between. The germline V gene encodes CDR1 MNHNS and CDR2 SASEGT. Primers: 60 Vbeta forward and 13 Jbeta reverse. Libraries were prepared by immunoSEQ multiplex PCR; TCRdb keeps only in-frame clonotypes and omits some of them. The table shows about 140,000 clones, with 80% occurring only once. This clone was seen more than once but under ten times. This chain joins TRBV6-1 and TRBJ1-1; D uncertain. The origin of this receptor is a man aged 25 to 40 in good health and CMV-seronegative. The sequencing sample was made of PBMCs. The CDR3 DNA sequence: TGTGCCAGCAGTCTGGGAGTTTGGAACACTGAAGCTTTCTTT. Translation: CASSLGVWNTEAFF.